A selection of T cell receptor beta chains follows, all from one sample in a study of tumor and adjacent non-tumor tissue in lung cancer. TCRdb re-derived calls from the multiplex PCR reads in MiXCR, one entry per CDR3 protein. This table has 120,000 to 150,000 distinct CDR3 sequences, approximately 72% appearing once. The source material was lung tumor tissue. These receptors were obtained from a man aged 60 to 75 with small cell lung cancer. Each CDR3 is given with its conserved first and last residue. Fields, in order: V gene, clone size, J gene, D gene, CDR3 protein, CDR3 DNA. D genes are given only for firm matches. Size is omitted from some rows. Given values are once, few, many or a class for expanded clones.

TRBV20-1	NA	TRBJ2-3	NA	CSARGLRFNQPQYF	TGCAGTGCTAGAGGTTTGCGGTTCAATCAGCCCCAGTATTTT
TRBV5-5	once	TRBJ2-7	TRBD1	CACSFGGPLPGTGAYEHYF	TGTGCCTGCAGCTTTGGTGGGCCTCTCCCCGGGACAGGGGCCTACGAGCATTACTTC
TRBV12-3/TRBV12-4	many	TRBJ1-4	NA	CASSFSEKLFF	TGTGCCAGCAGTTTTTCTGAAAAACTGTTTTTT
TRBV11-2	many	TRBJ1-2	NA	CASSSHYGYTF	TGTGCCAGCAGCTCACACTATGGCTACACCTTC
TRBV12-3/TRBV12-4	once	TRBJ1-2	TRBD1	CSSSPMTGGHYGYTF	TGTTCTAGCAGTCCCATGACAGGGGGCCACTATGGCTACACCTTC
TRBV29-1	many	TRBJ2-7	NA	CSVDTQSKGEQYF	TGCAGCGTTGATACCCAATCGAAGGGCGAGCAGTACTTC
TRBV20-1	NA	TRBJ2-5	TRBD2	CSASIGSGGAEEQLF	TGCAGTGCTAGTATAGGGAGCGGGGGGGCAGAAGAGCAGTTATTC
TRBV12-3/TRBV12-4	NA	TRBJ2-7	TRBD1	CASSFGQGLTYEQYF	TGTGCCAGCAGTTTCGGACAGGGCCTAACCTACGAGCAGTACTTC
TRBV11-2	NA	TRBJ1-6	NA	CASSFATGEGVYSPLHF	TGTGCCAGCAGCTTTGCGACCGGAGAGGGGGTATATTCACCCCTCCACTTT
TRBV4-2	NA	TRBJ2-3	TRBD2	CASSQGLAGHTDTKYF	TGTGCCAGCAGCCAGGGGCTAGCGGGGCACACAGATACGAAGTATTTT
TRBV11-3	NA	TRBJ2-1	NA	CATGGMLLQEQFF	TGTGCCACTGGAGGGATGCTCCTACAAGAGCAGTTCTTC